Following are 9 T cell receptor beta chains from one sample sequenced in a study of OX40 agonist ivuxolimab in advanced cancers. Profiled with immunoSEQ multiplex PCR; TCRdb holds only in-frame clones, not every one. Of about 72,000 clones listed, roughly 86% are singletons. The sequencing used CD4+ or CD8+ T cells sorted from blood, collected in a trial of the OX40 agonist ivuxolimab. The receptors shown here come from an adult with an advanced solid tumor such as melanoma, head and neck, liver or kidney cancer.

In this sample, this clone turned up a few times. V is TRBV2 and J is TRBJ1-1, with D unresolved. V was trimmed by 4 bases and J by 3 bases, leaving 3 bases between them. Germline loops: CDR1 SNHLY, CDR2 FYNNEI. The CDR3 spans 11 residues. CDR3 sequence (DNA): TGTGCCAGCAGTGGGGACACTGAAGCTTTCTTT. Protein: CASSGDTEAFF.

This clone was seen more than once but under ten times. The genes are TRBV14 and TRBJ2-1, with 7 bases fitting TRBD1. Germline V CDR1 and CDR2: SGHDN, FVKESK. V gave up 1 base and J gave up 10 bases; unmatched junction bases: 19. CDR3 size: 18 residues. CDR3 residues: CASSQAARKQGQLQEQFF. CDR3 bases: TGTGCCAGCAGCCAAGCAGCAAGGAAACAGGGACAGCTCCAAGAGCAGTTCTTC.

The V and J genes are TRBV30 and TRBJ2-6, with 7 bases lining up with TRBD1. Trimming removed 2 bases from V and 2 bases from J; junction bases left unmatched: 3. In germline, CDR1 is GTSNPN, CDR2 SVGIG (reference sequence). The CDR3 spans 15 residues. CDR3 in amino acids: CAWSPGGAGANVLTF. The CDR3 nucleotides read TGTGCCTGGAGTCCAGGGGGAGCTGGGGCCAACGTCCTGACTTTC.

The gene calls are TRBV6-6 and TRBJ1-5; 8 nucleotides match TRBD1. Unmatched junction bases numbered 11, after V lost 7 bases and J lost 6 bases. CDR3 length equals 15 residues. The germline V gene has CDR1 MNHNY and CDR2 SVGAGI (reference sequence). DNA for the CDR3: TGTGCCAGCACCAAAGGACAGGGTGTTCTTCAGCCCCAGCATTTT. This encodes CASTKGQGVLQPQHF.

This chain joins TRBV7-2 and TRBJ2-5; 8 bases align to TRBD2. The CDR3 runs to 15 residues. Looked up from germline, CDR1 is SGHTA and CDR2 is FQGNSA. With 5 bases clipped from V and 5 bases from J, the junction kept 10 bases outside the gene matches. Written as DNA, the CDR3 is TGTGCCAGCAGCCCCGGAGGGACTAGTGACGAGACCCAGTACTTC. This gives the protein CASSPGGTSDETQYF.

This chain connects TRBV28 to TRBJ2-7, with TRBD1 identical over 7 bases. Looked up from germline, CDR1 is MDHEN and CDR2 is SYDVKM. This CDR3 region has 16 residues. The junction had 10 bases not matched to a gene; V was cut back by 5 bases and J by 0 bases. CDR3 nucleotide sequence: TGTGCCAGCAGTGCCCACCAGGGGGACCCCTCCTACGAGCAGTACTTC. The encoded protein is CASSAHQGDPSYEQYF. Full variable domain (outside the CDR3, taken from reference TRBV28 and TRBJ2-7): DVKVTQSSRYLVKRTGEKVFLECVQDMDHENMFWYRQDPGLGLRLIYFSYDVKMKEKGDIPEGYSVSREKKERFSLILESASTNQTSMYLCASSAHQGDPSYEQYFGPGTRLTVT.

The gene calls are TRBV5-4 and TRBJ1-5; tentatively, D is TRBD1 (5 bases). The CDR3 spans 16 residues. CDR1 SGHNT and CDR2 YYREEE come from the germline V gene (reference sequence). Trimming stripped 4 bases from V and 2 bases from J, with 16 bases between. This chain's CDR3 is CASSPNPGEGNQPQHF. CDR3 nucleotide sequence: TGTGCCAGCAGCCCCAACCCGGGGGAGGGCAATCAGCCCCAGCATTTT.

The rearrangement links TRBV11-2 to TRBJ1-1, with D hard to call. Germline lookup yields CDR1 SGHAT and CDR2 FQNNGV. The CDR3 runs 14 residues. V lost 2 bases to trimming and J lost 3 bases, with 10 bases between them. Here the CDR3 reads CASSLTIRDTEAFF. The CDR3 DNA is TGTGCCAGCAGCTTAACGATCCGGGACACTGAAGCTTTCTTT.

The chain uses TRBV10-3 and TRBJ2-5; D perhaps matches TRBD1 (6 bases). CDR1 is ENHRY, CDR2 SYGVKD, per germline. The V and J ends lost 5 bases and 3 bases respectively, with 10 bases between them. This CDR3 spans 13 amino acids. The CDR3 nucleotides are TGTGCCATCAGTCAACAGGGAAAAGAGACCCAGTACTTC. Its translation is CAISQQGKETQYF.